These T cell receptor beta chains were read from a single sample in a study of blood T cell repertoires in COVID-19. Profiled with immunoSEQ multiplex PCR; TCRdb holds only in-frame clones, not every one. Found here are hundreds of thousands of clones, about 88% of them singletons; the top ten hold around a tenth. The sequencing sample was made of PBMCs or T cells enriched from blood (not recorded which). The origin of the receptors is a woman aged 35 to 49 who had recovered from COVID-19. Both conserved end residues are part of each CDR3. A D gene is named only where the DNA matches it firmly. For some rows the clone size is stated as once, few or many, or as a class when expanded; others skip it.

j_gene,abundance,v_gene,d_gene,CDR3aa,CDR3nt
TRBJ2-3,NA,TRBV24-1,TRBD2,CATSGVTRPAGDTDTQYF,TGTGCCACCAGTGGCGTTACTAGGCCGGCGGGAGATACAGATACGCAGTATTTT
TRBJ1-2,NA,TRBV7-2,TRBD1,CASSSERQGDYGYTF,TGTGCCAGCAGCTCAGAACGACAGGGGGACTATGGCTACACCTTC
TRBJ1-2,NA,TRBV24-1,NA,CATSDRLANYGYTF,TGTGCCACCAGTGATCGCCTAGCTAACTATGGCTACACCTTC
TRBJ2-1,NA,TRBV7-6,NA,CASSLAGGREVEQFF,TGTGCCAGCAGCTTAGCGGGGGGCCGGGAGGTTGAGCAGTTCTTC
TRBJ2-1,NA,TRBV10-3,NA,CAIGLSKNEQFF,TGTGCCATCGGACTTTCCAAGAATGAGCAGTTCTTC
TRBJ2-2,NA,TRBV2,TRBD1,CASRGQGAFGELFF,TGTGCCAGCAGGGGACAGGGGGCTTTCGGGGAGCTGTTTTTT
TRBJ2-6,NA,TRBV7-3,NA,CASSSRAGANVLTF,TGTGCCAGCAGCTCCAGGGCTGGGGCCAACGTCCTGACTTTC
TRBJ2-2,NA,TRBV7-3,TRBD2,CASSASGGASGELFF,TGTGCCAGCAGCGCTAGCGGGGGGGCCTCCGGGGAGCTGTTTTTT
TRBJ1-1,few,TRBV18,NA,CASSPLEETEAFF,TGTGCCAGCTCACCCCTCGAAGAGACTGAAGCTTTCTTT
TRBJ1-6,NA,TRBV30,TRBD1,CAWSVPGGSGGSPLHF,TGTGCCTGGAGTGTCCCAGGGGGGTCCGGTGGTTCACCCCTCCACTTT
TRBJ1-2,NA,TRBV27,TRBD1,CASSFTGVGGGYTF,TGTGCCAGCAGTTTCACAGGGGTGGGTGGCGGCTACACCTTC
TRBJ2-7,once,TRBV28,TRBD1,CASSLGKGTGGAYEQYF,TGTGCCAGCAGTTTAGGAAAGGGGACAGGGGGCGCCTACGAGCAGTACTTC
TRBJ1-4,NA,TRBV23-1,TRBD1,CASSHRSGTGHEKLFF,TGCGCCAGCAGTCATAGATCGGGGACAGGGCATGAAAAACTGTTTTTT
TRBJ2-1,NA,TRBV7-9,NA,CASSLEGQGYNEQFF,TGTGCCAGCAGCTTAGAGGGGCAGGGCTACAATGAGCAGTTCTTC
TRBJ1-2,once,TRBV12-3/TRBV12-4,NA,CASSYSGKYGYTF,TGTGCCAGCAGTTATTCCGGGAAATATGGCTACACCTTC
TRBJ2-7,NA,TRBV9,NA,CASSAGYEQYF,TGTGCCAGCAGCGCAGGCTACGAGCAGTACTTC
TRBJ2-2,NA,TRBV5-8,TRBD1,CASTPDGTGRTGELFF,TGTGCCAGCACCCCGGACGGGACAGGGAGGACCGGGGAGCTGTTTTTT
TRBJ1-6,NA,TRBV5-6,TRBD1,CASSMDRGSNNSPLHF,TGTGCCAGCAGCATGGACAGGGGATCAAATAATTCACCCCTCCACTTT
TRBJ2-7,NA,TRBV2,NA,CASSPLRVGTYEQYF,TGTGCCAGCAGTCCTCTCAGGGTGGGGACTTACGAGCAGTACTTC
TRBJ1-1,NA,TRBV4-3,NA,CASSQGVNTEAFF,TGCGCCAGCAGCCAAGGAGTGAACACTGAAGCTTTCTTT
TRBJ2-6,NA,TRBV3-1/TRBV3-2,NA,CASSQDGRGLSGANVLTF,TGTGCCAGCAGCCAAGATGGCAGGGGTCTCTCTGGGGCCAACGTCCTGACTTTC
TRBJ1-6,NA,TRBV6-6,TRBD1,CASSTGDSPLHF,TGTGCCAGCAGTACAGGGGATTCACCCCTCCACTTT